The 15 T cell receptor beta chains in this list originate from one sample, sequenced in a study of PD-1 blockade in classical Hodgkin lymphoma. This table comes from immunoSEQ multiplex PCR, and its TCRdb copy is limited to in-frame clones, with some not included. The data contain around 40,000 clones, around 80% of them singletons. Every patient relapsed after autologous stem cell transplantation, and brentuximab vedotin exposure varied. This specimen was peripheral blood mononuclear cells (PBMCs), taken at baseline. Receptor source: a human donor with classical Hodgkin lymphoma.

In this sample, this clone turned up a few times. V usage is TRBV13 and J usage is TRBJ2-3; TRBD2 matches at 12 bases. After removal of 0 bases from V and 4 bases from J, the junction contained 5 bases not matched to a gene. CDR1 is PRHDT, CDR2 FYEKMQ, per germline (reference sequence). The CDR3 runs to 17 residues. The CDR3 region is CASSLGASGGAADTQYF. DNA for the CDR3: TGTGCCAGCAGCTTAGGGGCTAGCGGGGGGGCGGCAGATACGCAGTATTTT.

This CDR3 reads CASSSSRSRADTQYF. In DNA, the CDR3 is TGTGCCAGCAGCTCCTCTAGGAGTAGGGCAGATACGCAGTATTTT. V gene TRBV7-9 combines with J gene TRBJ2-3; D is unresolved. Germline CDR1 reads SEHNR; CDR2 reads FQNEAQ (reference sequence). The CDR3 extends over 15 amino acids. Trimming took off 4 bases at V and 4 bases at J, with 15 bases between the two ends.

The rearrangement links TRBV10-1 to TRBJ2-7; 8 nucleotides match TRBD2. V lost 8 bases and J lost 2; bases outside the gene matches: 11. The CDR3 is 15 residues long. Germline V gene sequence: CDR1 WNHNN, CDR2 SYGVQD (reference sequence). The CDR3 DNA sequence: TGCGCCAGCCCCCCGTCGGGGGGGCCCGCCTACGAGCAGTACTTC. Translation gives CASPPSGGPAYEQYF.

The chain uses TRBV5-4 and TRBJ2-2; D perhaps matches TRBD1 (6 bases). The CDR3 has 16 residues. CDR1 and CDR2 from the germline V gene are SGHNT and YYREEE (reference sequence). The V end lost 1 base, the J end lost 1 base, and 11 bases lay between the germline ends. CDR3 amino acids: CASSLFEGGNTGELFF. In DNA, the CDR3 is TGTGCCAGCAGCTTGTTTGAAGGGGGGAACACCGGGGAGCTGTTTTTT.

This clone occurred a few times. The chain couples TRBV4-2 to TRBJ2-5; 7 nucleotides match TRBD2. The CDR3 loop spans 14 amino acids. CDR1 is LGHNA, CDR2 YNFKEQ, per germline. Germline trimming cut 2 bases from V and 5 bases from J; bases unmatched to any gene: 5. The CDR3 spells CASSQPTGGETQYF. DNA for the CDR3: TGTGCCAGCAGCCAACCCACCGGGGGGGAGACCCAGTACTTC.

The rearrangement links TRBV5-1 to TRBJ1-2; D is uncertain. Germline CDR1 SGHRS, CDR2 YFSETQ. This CDR3 is 15 amino acids long. V was clipped by 4 bases and J by 4 bases, with 17 bases between them. The CDR3 sequence: CASSPGEIPIYGYTF. As DNA, the CDR3 is TGCGCCAGCAGCCCCGGGGAGATTCCAATCTATGGCTACACCTTC.

This CDR3 is CASSSGTDSYEQYF. The CDR3 DNA follows: TGTGCCAGCAGCTCCGGGACAGACTCCTACGAGCAGTACTTC. The chain uses TRBV6-6 and TRBJ2-7; 7 nucleotides line up with TRBD1. Germline V gene sequence: CDR1 MNHNY, CDR2 SVGAGI (reference sequence). V was clipped by 6 bases and J by 0 bases; unmatched bases: 5. CDR3 size: 14 residues.

The genes are TRBV7-2 and TRBJ2-7, with a tentative D call TRBD2 (6 bases). The CDR3 has 15 residues. The germline V gene has CDR1 SGHTA and CDR2 FQGNSA. V was trimmed by 2 bases and J by 2 bases, leaving 13 bases between them. CDR3 sequence: CASSLPAGLTYEQYF. For the CDR3, the DNA is TGTGCCAGCAGCTTACCGGCGGGACTTACCTACGAGCAGTACTTC.

The rearrangement joins TRBV5-1 to TRBJ2-7; D is unresolved. CDR1 is SGHRS and CDR2 is YFSETQ in the germline V gene. The CDR3 is 15 amino acids. Trimming cost V 3 bases and J 2 bases, with 15 bases left between them. Here the CDR3 reads CASSSRRAPPYEQYF. CDR3 nucleotide sequence: TGCGCCAGCAGCTCCCGAAGGGCCCCACCCTACGAGCAGTACTTC.

V and J are TRBV7-9 and TRBJ2-5, with 8 bases identical to TRBD1. The CDR3 is 16 amino acids. V shed 1 base, J shed 5 bases, and the junction held 9 bases outside the gene matches. In germline, CDR1 is SEHNR, CDR2 FQNEAQ (reference sequence). The CDR3 sequence is CASSLVGTGQRETQYF. The CDR3 DNA follows: TGTGCCAGCAGCTTAGTAGGGACAGGCCAAAGGGAGACCCAGTACTTC.

J is TRBJ1-1 and V is TRBV4-2; weak D call: TRBD1 (5 bases). Looked up from germline, CDR1 is LGHNA and CDR2 is YNFKEQ. CDR3 length: 16 amino acids. Trimming pared 0 bases from V and 1 base from J, leaving 12 bases between. The CDR3 DNA reads TGTGCCAGCAGCCAAGATGGGGGGGAATGGAACACTGAAGCTTTCTTT. As protein: CASSQDGGEWNTEAFF.

The chain joins TRBV11-2 to TRBJ1-5; 12 bases align to TRBD1. The CDR3 is 15 amino acids. CDR1 and CDR2 from the germline V gene are SGHAT and FQNNGV. J gave up 4 bases and V 4 bases, and 2 bases lay outside the gene matches. The CDR3 bases are TGTGCCAGCAGCTGGGGACAGGGGGCGAATCAGCCCCAGCATTTT. Amino acids: CASSWGQGANQPQHF.

J is TRBJ2-3 and V is TRBV11-2, with TRBD2 identical over 10 bases. The CDR3 covers 16 residues. The germline V gene has CDR1 SGHAT and CDR2 FQNNGV. After removal of 3 bases from V and 6 bases from J, the junction contained 9 bases not matched to a gene. The CDR3 region is CASSFQRGGLGDTQYF. The CDR3 DNA reads as TGTGCCAGCAGCTTCCAGCGGGGGGGCCTCGGGGATACGCAGTATTTT.

The genes are TRBV7-2 and TRBJ1-1; maybe TRBD1 (5 bases). Trimming pared 5 bases from V and 5 bases from J, leaving 15 bases between. CDR1 and CDR2 (germline): SGHTA, FQGNSA. This CDR3 has 14 residues. CDR3 protein: CASSPTRWGTEAFF. CDR3 bases: TGTGCCAGCAGCCCCACTCGGTGGGGGACTGAAGCTTTCTTT.

The chain is built from TRBV19 and TRBJ2-3; D may correspond to TRBD1 or TRBD2 (5 bases each). The V gene's germline CDR1 is LNHDA and CDR2 SQIVND (reference sequence). CDR3 length equals 15 residues. Trimming pared 6 bases from V and 7 bases from J, leaving 20 bases between. The CDR3 DNA reads TGTGCCAGTAGCGGGGCTGCGGTGGGGCTGAATACGCAGTATTTT. Translation: CASSGAAVGLNTQYF.